Each of the 28 T cell receptor beta chains below was sequenced from the same sample in a study of cytomegalovirus exposure and HLA in healthy donors. Primers for the PCR totalled 60 Vbeta and 13 Jbeta. The protocol was immunoSEQ multiplex PCR, while the TCRdb copy is restricted to in-frame clones and leaves out a portion. The table shows 200,000 to 250,000 clones, with around four fifths occurring only once. Sequencing was carried out using PBMCs. Receptors were obtained from a woman aged 60-70 years in good health and CMV-seropositive.

The count of this clone is one. Other DNA sequences of this sample code for an identical CDR3. This chain connects TRBV5-6 to TRBJ1-5, with a tentative D call TRBD1 (6 bases). The CDR3 has 14 amino acids. Trimming cost V 1 base and J 5 bases, with 10 bases left between them. Germline assignment: CDR1 SGHDT and CDR2 YYEEEE. The CDR3 protein is CASSLWDKYQPQHF. The CDR3 DNA is TGTGCCAGCAGCTTGTGGGACAAGTATCAGCCCCAGCATTTT.

V usage is TRBV4-2 and J usage is TRBJ2-3; the D is unclear. Trimming took 0 bases from V and 4 from J, leaving 14 bases between them. The germline V gene has CDR1 LGHNA and CDR2 YNFKEQ. This CDR3 region has 16 residues. CDR3 nucleotides: TGTGCCAGCAGCCAAGACCCCCCTGAGTTTGCAGATACGCAGTATTTT. Its translation: CASSQDPPEFADTQYF.

V and J are TRBV7-2 and TRBJ2-7, with a tentative D call TRBD1 (5 bases). CDR3 length: 12 residues. Germline assignment: CDR1 SGHTA and CDR2 FQGNSA. The V end was cut by 6 bases, the J end by 4 bases, with 10 bases between. The CDR3 region has the DNA TGTGCCAGCAGTTCTCAGGGATACGAGCAGTACTTC. Its translation is CASSSQGYEQYF.

The genes are TRBV30 and TRBJ2-5; D is uncertain. The CDR3 spans 11 residues. Per germline, CDR1 GTSNPN and CDR2 SVGIG (reference sequence). Trimming left V 0 bases short and J 5 bases short, with 4 bases between. The CDR3 coding sequence is TGTGCCTGGAGTGTGGCCGAGACCCAGTACTTC. It translates to CAWSVAETQYF.

The V and J genes are TRBV18 and TRBJ1-3; D call uncertain. V lost 3 bases and J 0 bases, leaving 15 bases between the germline ends. Germline lookup yields CDR1 KGHSH and CDR2 LQKENI. The CDR3 contains 17 residues. Here the CDR3 DNA reads TGTGCCAGCTCACCCGGATTCAGACATCTCTCTGGAAACACCATATATTTT. Translated: CASSPGFRHLSGNTIYF.

The chain joins TRBV5-1 to TRBJ2-1, with 7 bases identical to TRBD2. The CDR3 runs 15 residues. V trimming: 4 bases; J trimming: 8 bases; junction bases outside the gene matches: 12. CDR1 and CDR2 (germline): SGHRS, YFSETQ. CDR3 amino acids: CASSAASGAGYEQFF. The DNA for the CDR3 is TGCGCCAGCAGCGCCGCTAGCGGTGCCGGATATGAGCAGTTCTTC.

The J gene is TRBJ2-5, the V gene TRBV18; 7 nucleotides align to TRBD1. The CDR3 is 15 amino acids. V lost 3 bases and J lost 2; bases outside the gene matches: 6. Germline V gene sequence: CDR1 KGHSH, CDR2 LQKENI. The CDR3 loop reads CASSPSPGQQETQYF. Here the CDR3 DNA reads TGTGCCAGCTCACCGTCCCCGGGACAGCAAGAGACCCAGTACTTC.

This sequence joins TRBV29-1 and TRBJ2-5; 8 bases map to TRBD2. The CDR3 has 14 residues. V shed 7 bases and J 5 bases; nucleotides not matched to a gene: 12. Germline loops: CDR1 SQVTM, CDR2 ANQGSEA. CDR3 coding DNA: TGCAGCGCATTTAGCGGGGAAGGGTATGAGACCCAGTACTTC. Translation: CSAFSGEGYETQYF.

This clone occurred a few times. This chain connects TRBV7-9 to TRBJ2-4; the match to TRBD1 covers 7 bases. This CDR3 has 15 amino acids. Germline-derived CDR1 and CDR2 are SEHNR and FQNEAQ (reference sequence). After removal of 5 bases from V and 9 bases from J, the junction contained 13 bases not matched to a gene. The CDR3 region has the DNA TGTGCCAGCAGCGTAGGGGACAGCTTGGTTGGCATTCAGTACTTC. Encoded protein: CASSVGDSLVGIQYF.

CDR3 in amino acids: CASRGGGRMSEQFF. CDR3 nucleotide sequence: TGTGCCAGCCGAGGGGGGGGGCGAATGAGTGAGCAGTTCTTC. J is TRBJ2-1 and V is TRBV7-3; D may be TRBD2 (7 bases). The CDR3 spans 14 residues. The germline gives CDR1 SGHTA, CDR2 FQGTGA. V lost 8 bases, J lost 9 bases, and 20 bases lay in between.

The V call is TRBV30, the J call TRBJ1-2; 8 nucleotides match TRBD1. Trimming cost V 5 bases and J 4 bases; bases outside gene matches: 3. The CDR3 has 12 residues. CDR1 is GTSNPN and CDR2 is SVGIG in the germline V gene (reference sequence). CDR3 DNA: TGTGCCTGGGGAACAGGGGGCTATGGCTACACCTTC. Amino acids: CAWGTGGYGYTF.

CDR3 sequence reads: CAWSQDRVGYGYTF. Written as DNA, the CDR3 is TGTGCCTGGAGTCAAGACAGGGTCGGCTATGGCTACACCTTC. The rearrangement joins TRBV30 to TRBJ1-2; TRBD1 matches 7 bases. The germline CDR1 and CDR2 sequences are GTSNPN and SVGIG (reference sequence). The V gene end was trimmed by 2 bases and the J gene end by 4 bases; junction bases not matched to a gene: 7. This CDR3 has 14 residues.

This chain uses TRBV7-2 with TRBJ1-5, with D possibly TRBD1 on 6 matching bases. V was trimmed by 7 bases and J by 3 bases, leaving 13 bases between them. The CDR3 contains 14 residues. Germline V gene sequence: CDR1 SGHTA, CDR2 FQGNSA. The chain's CDR3 is CASTITGPNQPQHF. In DNA form, the CDR3 reads TGTGCCAGCACCATAACAGGGCCCAATCAGCCCCAGCATTTT. Variable domain in full (rest from reference TRBV7-2 and TRBJ1-5): GAGVSQSPSNKVTEKGKDVELRCDPISGHTALYWYRQSLGQGLEFLIYFQGNSAPDKSGLPSDRFSAERTGGSVSTLTIQRTQQEDSAVYLCASTITGPNQPQHFGDGTRLSIL.

The chain recombines TRBV5-4 with TRBJ2-1; the match to TRBD2 covers 8 bases. Trimming took 3 bases from V and 9 from J; bases not matched to a gene: 8. The CDR3 is 14 amino acids. Germline CDR1 is SGHNT and CDR2 is YYREEE (reference sequence). The CDR3 is CASSSSVAGTEQFF. DNA of the CDR3: TGTGCCAGCAGCTCTTCAGTAGCGGGGACTGAGCAGTTCTTC.

CDR3 sequence reads: CASSVSGDEKLFF. CDR3 in DNA: TGTGCCAGCAGCGTATCAGGGGATGAAAAACTGTTTTTT. V is TRBV9 and J is TRBJ1-4, with D possibly being TRBD1 (6 bases). The V and J ends lost 1 base and 6 bases respectively, with 7 bases between them. Germline CDR1 is SGDLS and CDR2 is YYNGEE. The CDR3 is 13 amino acids. Filled out from reference TRBV9 and TRBJ1-4, the complete variable domain reads DSGVTQTPKHLITATGQRVTLRCSPRSGDLSVYWYQQSLDQGLQFLIQYYNGEERAKGNILERFSAQQFPDLHSELNLSSLELGDSALYFCASSVSGDEKLFFGSGTQLSVL.

The gene calls are TRBV19 and TRBJ2-3; tentative D call: TRBD1 (5 bases). V dropped 3 bases and J dropped 3 bases, with 7 bases sitting between them. Germline loops: CDR1 LNHDA, CDR2 SQIVND (reference sequence). The CDR3 spans 13 residues. This CDR3 reads CASSMQGTDTQYF. CDR3 bases: TGTGCCAGTAGTATGCAGGGAACAGATACGCAGTATTTT.

The chain uses TRBV9 and TRBJ2-2; D possibly corresponds to TRBD1 (5 bases). Germline CDR1 reads SGDLS; CDR2 reads YYNGEE. The CDR3 runs 16 residues. V was clipped by 0 bases and J by 4 bases, with 13 bases between them. Written as DNA, the CDR3 is TGTGCCAGCAGCGTAGAGGCAGGGCGGCGCACCGGGGAGCTGTTTTTT. It yields the protein CASSVEAGRRTGELFF.

V is TRBV5-1 and J is TRBJ2-5; the D gene is possibly TRBD2 (5 bases). The germline V gene encodes CDR1 SGHRS and CDR2 YFSETQ. The ends were cut back, 4 bases at V and 2 bases at J, with 15 bases in the middle. The CDR3 runs to 15 residues. The CDR3 nucleotides read TGCGCCAGCAGCCGGGGAACTAGTGGGCAAGAGACCCAGTACTTC. Its protein is CASSRGTSGQETQYF.

There are a few counts of this clone. V usage is TRBV5-1 and J usage is TRBJ2-1; TRBD1 agrees at 7 bases. CDR3 length equals 14 residues. Germline CDR1 is SGHRS and CDR2 is YFSETQ. Trimming removed 2 bases from V and 9 bases from J; junction bases left unmatched: 8. The CDR3 DNA sequence: TGCGCCAGCAGCTTCCAACAGGGGTCGGGTGAGCAGTTCTTC. Residues: CASSFQQGSGEQFF.

The chain is built from TRBV7-9 and TRBJ1-5, with D uncertain. Germline assignment: CDR1 SEHNR and CDR2 FQNEAQ (reference sequence). The CDR3 runs to 12 residues. V dropped 2 bases and J dropped 4 bases, with 3 bases sitting between them. CDR3 amino acids: CASSLINQPQHF. The CDR3 DNA sequence: TGTGCCAGCAGCTTAATAAATCAGCCCCAGCATTTT. Full variable domain (outside the CDR3, taken from reference TRBV7-9 and TRBJ1-5): DTGVSQNPRHKITKRGQNVTFRCDPISEHNRLYWYRQTLGQGPEFLTYFQNEAQLEKSRLLSDRFSAERPKGSFSTLEIQRTEQGDSAMYLCASSLINQPQHFGDGTRLSIL.

The chain uses TRBV6-4 and TRBJ2-5, with TRBD1 matching over 9 bases. CDR3 length: 13 amino acids. After removal of 5 bases from V and 6 bases from J, the junction contained 4 bases not matched to a gene. Germline-derived CDR1 and CDR2 are MRHNA and SNTAGT. The CDR3 sequence: CASSPDRGQTQYF. The CDR3 nucleotides read TGTGCCAGCAGTCCGGACAGGGGACAGACCCAGTACTTC.

In its sample, this clone was seen a few times. The rearrangement links TRBV28 to TRBJ1-1, with D tentatively TRBD1 (6 bases). This CDR3 has 15 residues. Germline lookup yields CDR1 MDHEN and CDR2 SYDVKM. Trimming took off 6 bases at V and 10 bases at J, with 24 bases between the two ends. CDR3 DNA sequence: TGTGCCAGCAGCCCCAGGGGTCGGGCTTCATGGGGAGCTTTCTTT. Its protein is CASSPRGRASWGAFF.

The chain is built from TRBV30 and TRBJ2-2, with 7 positions matching TRBD1. The CDR3 sequence is 14 residues long. Germline values: CDR1 GTSNPN, CDR2 SVGIG (reference sequence). V gave up 2 bases and J gave up 5 bases; unmatched junction bases: 5. CDR3 sequence: CAWSMTGLTGELFF. CDR3 DNA: TGTGCCTGGAGTATGACAGGGTTAACCGGGGAGCTGTTTTTT. The full variable domain, with the rest looked up from reference TRBV30 and TRBJ2-2, is SQTIHQWPATLVQPVGSPLSLECTVEGTSNPNLYWYRQAAGRGLQLLFYSVGIGQISSEVPQNLSASRPQDRQFILSSKKLLLSDSGFYLCAWSMTGLTGELFFGEGSRLTVL.

The rearrangement joins TRBV6-5 to TRBJ1-2; 7 bases line up with TRBD1. Germline loops: CDR1 MNHEY, CDR2 SVGAGI. This CDR3 spans 16 amino acids. V lost 2 bases to trimming and J lost 2 bases; unmatched junction nucleotides: 8. The DNA for the CDR3 is TGTGCCAGCAGTTACGTCCGGACAGGAGGGAACTATGGCTACACCTTC. This gives the protein CASSYVRTGGNYGYTF.

The chain is built from TRBV7-2 and TRBJ1-5, with D possibly matching TRBD1 (5 bases). Trimming took off 6 bases at V and 4 bases at J, with 13 bases between the two ends. The CDR3 is 14 residues long. Germline values: CDR1 SGHTA, CDR2 FQGNSA. CDR3 residues: CASSLAGQNQPQHF. DNA for the CDR3: TGTGCCAGCAGTCTCGCGGGGCAGAATCAGCCCCAGCATTTT. The full variable domain, with the rest looked up from reference TRBV7-2 and TRBJ1-5, is GAGVSQSPSNKVTEKGKDVELRCDPISGHTALYWYRQSLGQGLEFLIYFQGNSAPDKSGLPSDRFSAERTGGSVSTLTIQRTQQEDSAVYLCASSLAGQNQPQHFGDGTRLSIL.

This sequence joins TRBV19 and TRBJ2-1; D is undetermined. CDR1 and CDR2 from the germline V gene are LNHDA and SQIVND (reference sequence). V lost 6 bases and J 7 bases, leaving 10 bases between the germline ends. The CDR3 is 12 amino acids. CDR3 bases: TGTGCCAGTAGCTCCACATTGAATGAGCAGTTCTTC. It yields the protein CASSSTLNEQFF.

This clone was seen only once. The V and J genes are TRBV5-1 and TRBJ2-3; D gene ambiguous. This CDR3 contains 15 residues. V shed 4 bases and J shed 3 bases, with 15 bases lying between them. The germline gives CDR1 SGHRS, CDR2 YFSETQ. The CDR3 sequence is CASSPREAATDTQYF. The CDR3 nucleotides are TGCGCCAGCAGCCCGCGAGAGGCTGCGACAGATACGCAGTATTTT.

The chain carries TRBV5-1 and TRBJ1-3, with 7 bases identical to TRBD1. Germline V CDR1 and CDR2: SGHRS, YFSETQ. The CDR3 is 15 residues long. Unmatched junction bases numbered 3, after V lost 0 bases and J lost 3 bases. In DNA form, the CDR3 reads TGCGCCAGCAGCTTGGGACAGGGTGGTGGAAACACCATATATTTT. Protein: CASSLGQGGGNTIYF. The full variable domain, completed using reference TRBV5-1 and TRBJ1-3, is KAGVTQTPRYLIKTRGQQVTLSCSPISGHRSVSWYQQTPGQGLQFLFEYFSETQRNKGNFPGRFSGRQFSNSRSEMNVSTLELGDSALYLCASSLGQGGGNTIYFGEGSWLTVV.